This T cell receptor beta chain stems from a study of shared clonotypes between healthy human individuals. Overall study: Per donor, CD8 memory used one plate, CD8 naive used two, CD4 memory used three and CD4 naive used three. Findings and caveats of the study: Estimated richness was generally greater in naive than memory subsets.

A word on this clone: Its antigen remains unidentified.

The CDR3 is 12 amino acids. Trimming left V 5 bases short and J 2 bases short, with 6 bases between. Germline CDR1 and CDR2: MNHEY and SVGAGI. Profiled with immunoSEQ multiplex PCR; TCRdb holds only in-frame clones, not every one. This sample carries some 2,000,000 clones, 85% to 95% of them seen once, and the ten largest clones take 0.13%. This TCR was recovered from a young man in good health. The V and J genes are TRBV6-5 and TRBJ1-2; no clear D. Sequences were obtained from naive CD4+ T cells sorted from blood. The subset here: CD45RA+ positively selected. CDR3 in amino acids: CASSRENYGYTF. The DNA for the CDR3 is TGTGCCAGCAGTCGGGAGAACTATGGCTACACCTTC.